This is a list of T cell receptor beta chains from one sample in a study of T-cell memory formation after mild COVID-19. TCRdb redid the calling of the 5' RACE reads with MiXCR, one entry per CDR3 protein. The profile covers tens of thousands of distinct CDR3 sequences, with around 21% appearing a single time and 1.5% taken by the ten largest. Source material: PBMCs or a T cell subset sorted from them (not recorded which). Receptors were obtained from an adult who had mild COVID-19 (a few samples of this study predate the infection). Cell type and time point are not known. Both conserved end residues are part of each CDR3. Fields, in order: J gene, clone size, V gene, D gene, CDR3 protein, CDR3 DNA. A D gene is named only where the DNA matches it firmly. Clone sizes are given selectively: once, few, many, or a class where the clone is expanded.

J gene: TRBJ2-7; clone size: NA; V gene: TRBV5-1; D gene: TRBD1; CDR3 protein: CASSLGQGTNEQYF; CDR3 DNA: TGCGCCAGCAGCTTGGGACAGGGTACCAACGAGCAGTACTTC
J gene: TRBJ2-1; clone size: many; V gene: TRBV7-9; D gene: NA; CDR3 protein: CASSLLGGSYNEQFF; CDR3 DNA: TGTGCCAGCAGCCTCCTGGGGGGCTCCTACAATGAGCAGTTCTTC
J gene: TRBJ1-1; clone size: NA; V gene: TRBV7-6; D gene: TRBD1; CDR3 protein: CASSRQGSDTEAFF; CDR3 DNA: TGTGCCAGCAGTCGACAGGGATCGGACACTGAAGCTTTCTTT
J gene: TRBJ1-3; clone size: medium-sized; V gene: TRBV7-2; D gene: TRBD1; CDR3 protein: CASTFRGQALSGNTIYF; CDR3 DNA: TGTGCCAGCACCTTTAGAGGACAGGCCCTCTCTGGAAACACCATATATTTT
J gene: TRBJ2-3; clone size: many; V gene: TRBV3-1; D gene: NA; CDR3 protein: CASRLNGADTQYF; CDR3 DNA: TGTGCCAGCAGGTTGAATGGCGCAGATACGCAGTATTTT
J gene: TRBJ2-5; clone size: many; V gene: TRBV3-1; D gene: TRBD2; CDR3 protein: CASSLLAGGHQETQYF; CDR3 DNA: TGTGCCAGCAGCCTACTAGCGGGGGGGCATCAAGAGACCCAGTACTTC
J gene: TRBJ2-1; clone size: NA; V gene: TRBV6-5; D gene: TRBD2; CDR3 protein: CASTAGGSYNEQFF; CDR3 DNA: TGTGCCAGCACTGCGGGAGGGTCCTACAATGAGCAGTTCTTC
J gene: TRBJ1-1; clone size: many; V gene: TRBV18; D gene: TRBD1; CDR3 protein: CASSQDRSNTEAFF; CDR3 DNA: TGTGCCAGCTCACAGGACAGGAGTAACACTGAAGCTTTCTTT
J gene: TRBJ2-3; clone size: many; V gene: TRBV3-1; D gene: NA; CDR3 protein: CASSLGPDTQYF; CDR3 DNA: TGTGCCAGCAGCCTAGGCCCCGATACGCAGTATTTT
J gene: TRBJ2-2; clone size: medium-sized; V gene: TRBV7-9; D gene: NA; CDR3 protein: CASSPPRGLSNTGELFF; CDR3 DNA: TGTGCCAGCAGCCCCCCGAGAGGTTTATCAAACACCGGGGAGCTGTTTTTT
J gene: TRBJ1-1; clone size: many; V gene: TRBV12-3/TRBV12-4; D gene: TRBD1; CDR3 protein: CASSRDRVLNTEAFF; CDR3 DNA: TGTGCCAGCAGCCGGGACAGGGTGTTGAACACTGAAGCTTTCTTT
J gene: TRBJ2-3; clone size: once; V gene: TRBV2; D gene: TRBD2; CDR3 protein: CASSEKGTSGASTDTQYF; CDR3 DNA: TGTGCCAGCAGCGAAAAAGGGACTAGCGGGGCTAGCACAGATACGCAGTATTTT
J gene: TRBJ2-7; clone size: many; V gene: TRBV12-3/TRBV12-4; D gene: NA; CDR3 protein: CASSLGRGVSYEQYF; CDR3 DNA: TGTGCCAGCAGTTTAGGCAGGGGGGTTTCCTACGAGCAGTACTTC
J gene: TRBJ2-1; clone size: many; V gene: TRBV7-8; D gene: TRBD1; CDR3 protein: CASSSRDRGFSYNEQFF; CDR3 DNA: TGTGCCAGCAGCTCCCGGGACAGGGGGTTCTCCTACAATGAGCAGTTCTTC
J gene: TRBJ2-5; clone size: few; V gene: TRBV5-1; D gene: NA; CDR3 protein: CASSSQGGETQYF; CDR3 DNA: TGCGCCAGCAGCTCCCAGGGCGGGGAGACCCAGTACTTC
J gene: TRBJ1-1; clone size: NA; V gene: TRBV7-9; D gene: NA; CDR3 protein: CASSLKGDTEAFF; CDR3 DNA: TGTGCCAGCAGTCTCAAGGGCGACACTGAAGCTTTCTTT
J gene: TRBJ1-2; clone size: NA; V gene: TRBV9; D gene: NA; CDR3 protein: CASSVARDNNYGYTF; CDR3 DNA: TGTGCCAGCAGCGTAGCCCGGGACAACAACTATGGCTACACCTTC
J gene: TRBJ2-7; clone size: few; V gene: TRBV7-9; D gene: NA; CDR3 protein: CASSLDQGEAYEQYF; CDR3 DNA: TGTGCCAGCAGCTTAGATCAGGGTGAGGCCTACGAGCAGTACTTC
J gene: TRBJ1-2; clone size: many; V gene: TRBV7-2; D gene: NA; CDR3 protein: CASSLKGSRGYTF; CDR3 DNA: TGTGCCAGCAGCTTAAAAGGATCTCGCGGCTACACCTTC
J gene: TRBJ2-1; clone size: few; V gene: TRBV19; D gene: TRBD1; CDR3 protein: CASSKDRVRNEQFF; CDR3 DNA: TGTGCCAGTAGTAAGGACAGGGTGAGGAATGAGCAGTTCTTC
J gene: TRBJ1-1; clone size: few; V gene: TRBV6-2/TRBV6-3; D gene: TRBD1; CDR3 protein: CASSGTGEYTEAFF; CDR3 DNA: TGTGCCAGCAGTGGGACAGGGGAATACACTGAAGCTTTCTTT
J gene: TRBJ2-1; clone size: medium-sized; V gene: TRBV24-1; D gene: NA; CDR3 protein: CATSKELGNNEQFF; CDR3 DNA: TGTGCCACCTCGAAAGAACTGGGGAACAATGAGCAGTTCTTC
J gene: TRBJ2-2; clone size: many; V gene: TRBV5-1; D gene: TRBD1; CDR3 protein: CASSKGADPTGELFF; CDR3 DNA: TGCGCCAGCAGCAAGGGGGCGGATCCAACCGGGGAGCTGTTTTTT
J gene: TRBJ2-7; clone size: many; V gene: TRBV11-3; D gene: NA; CDR3 protein: CASSLGISYEQYF; CDR3 DNA: TGTGCCAGCAGCTTAGGGATCTCCTACGAGCAGTACTTC
J gene: TRBJ2-7; clone size: few; V gene: TRBV6-1; D gene: TRBD2; CDR3 protein: CASSKGGGPYEQYF; CDR3 DNA: TGTGCCAGCTCCAAAGGCGGGGGGCCCTACGAGCAGTACTTC
J gene: TRBJ2-1; clone size: many; V gene: TRBV11-2; D gene: TRBD2; CDR3 protein: CASSLDTTSGVRSYNEQFF; CDR3 DNA: TGTGCCAGCAGCTTGGATACAACTAGCGGGGTGCGTTCCTACAATGAGCAGTTCTTC
J gene: TRBJ1-2; clone size: few; V gene: TRBV11-2; D gene: NA; CDR3 protein: CASSPGFVGLYGYTF; CDR3 DNA: TGTGCCAGCAGCCCCGGTTTTGTGGGGCTCTATGGCTACACCTTC
J gene: TRBJ2-2; clone size: few; V gene: TRBV11-2; D gene: TRBD2; CDR3 protein: CASSLDGLAGGPHGTGELFF; CDR3 DNA: TGTGCCAGCAGCTTAGACGGACTAGCGGGAGGGCCACATGGCACCGGGGAGCTGTTTTTT
J gene: TRBJ1-1; clone size: many; V gene: TRBV12-3/TRBV12-4; D gene: NA; CDR3 protein: CASSFGNTEAFF; CDR3 DNA: TGTGCCAGCAGTTTCGGCAACACTGAAGCTTTCTTT
J gene: TRBJ2-1; clone size: NA; V gene: TRBV20-1; D gene: NA; CDR3 protein: CSALGTQKGYNEQFF; CDR3 DNA: TGCAGTGCATTAGGGACCCAAAAGGGATACAATGAGCAGTTCTTC
J gene: TRBJ2-5; clone size: many; V gene: TRBV5-1; D gene: NA; CDR3 protein: CASSPGGGAWETQYF; CDR3 DNA: TGCGCCAGCAGCCCGGGCGGGGGCGCTTGGGAGACCCAGTACTTC
J gene: TRBJ2-7; clone size: many; V gene: TRBV21-1; D gene: NA; CDR3 protein: CASSKDYRQGYEQYF; CDR3 DNA: TGTGCCAGCAGCAAAGACTACAGGCAGGGGTACGAGCAGTACTTC
J gene: TRBJ1-1; clone size: many; V gene: TRBV12-3/TRBV12-4; D gene: NA; CDR3 protein: CASSKGRNTEAFF; CDR3 DNA: TGTGCCAGCAGCAAGGGCCGAAACACTGAAGCTTTCTTT
J gene: TRBJ2-3; clone size: many; V gene: TRBV11-1; D gene: NA; CDR3 protein: CASSHGGKDTDTQYF; CDR3 DNA: TGTGCCAGCAGCCACGGGGGTAAGGACACAGATACGCAGTATTTT
J gene: TRBJ2-1; clone size: many; V gene: TRBV11-2; D gene: TRBD2; CDR3 protein: CASSFQLAGGREQFF; CDR3 DNA: TGTGCCAGCAGCTTCCAACTAGCGGGAGGACGGGAGCAGTTCTTC
J gene: TRBJ1-1; clone size: many; V gene: TRBV3-1; D gene: TRBD1; CDR3 protein: CASSQRGRQAFF; CDR3 DNA: TGTGCCAGCAGCCAGAGGGGGCGGCAAGCTTTCTTT
J gene: TRBJ2-7; clone size: many; V gene: TRBV2; D gene: TRBD1; CDR3 protein: CASKPGQGYTYEQYF; CDR3 DNA: TGTGCCAGCAAACCGGGACAGGGGTACACCTACGAGCAGTACTTC
J gene: TRBJ1-2; clone size: many; V gene: TRBV5-6; D gene: NA; CDR3 protein: CASSPNRQLNYGYTF; CDR3 DNA: TGTGCCAGCAGCCCCAACAGACAGCTTAACTATGGCTACACCTTC
J gene: TRBJ2-2; clone size: many; V gene: TRBV5-1; D gene: TRBD1; CDR3 protein: CASSPRQGRGTGELFF; CDR3 DNA: TGCGCCAGCAGCCCTCGACAGGGTCGTGGCACCGGGGAGCTGTTTTTT
J gene: TRBJ2-1; clone size: NA; V gene: TRBV29-1; D gene: TRBD2; CDR3 protein: CSVLAGGVGEQFF; CDR3 DNA: TGCAGCGTTCTAGCGGGAGGGGTTGGTGAGCAGTTCTTC
J gene: TRBJ2-7; clone size: many; V gene: TRBV12-3/TRBV12-4; D gene: TRBD2; CDR3 protein: CASSFRRGSSYEQYF; CDR3 DNA: TGTGCCAGCAGTTTTCGTCGCGGGAGCTCCTACGAGCAGTACTTC
J gene: TRBJ2-7; clone size: many; V gene: TRBV7-2; D gene: TRBD2; CDR3 protein: CASSLLRTSAFGQYF; CDR3 DNA: TGTGCCAGCAGCTTACTTAGGACTAGCGCATTCGGGCAGTACTTC
J gene: TRBJ1-1; clone size: many; V gene: TRBV19; D gene: TRBD1; CDR3 protein: CASSSRTGHITDTEAFF; CDR3 DNA: TGTGCCAGTAGTTCCCGGACAGGGCATATTACCGACACTGAAGCTTTCTTT
J gene: TRBJ2-7; clone size: many; V gene: TRBV5-5; D gene: NA; CDR3 protein: CASSSGPRAYEQYF; CDR3 DNA: TGTGCCAGCAGCTCCGGACCCAGAGCGTACGAGCAGTACTTC
J gene: TRBJ2-1; clone size: many; V gene: TRBV18; D gene: NA; CDR3 protein: CASSPSSGSHNEQFF; CDR3 DNA: TGTGCCAGCTCACCATCCTCGGGCTCCCACAATGAGCAGTTCTTC
J gene: TRBJ2-7; clone size: NA; V gene: TRBV11-2; D gene: NA; CDR3 protein: CASSWDLTYEQYF; CDR3 DNA: TGTGCCAGCAGTTGGGACTTAACCTACGAGCAGTACTTC
J gene: TRBJ1-1; clone size: many; V gene: TRBV18; D gene: NA; CDR3 protein: CASSPGEDSQAFF; CDR3 DNA: TGTGCCAGCTCACCGGGAGAAGACTCACAGGCTTTCTTT